This is a list of T cell receptor beta chains from one sample in a study of blood T cell repertoires in COVID-19. Using immunoSEQ multiplex PCR, the repertoire was profiled, and TCRdb retains in-frame clones only, with some absent. The data contain about 220,000 clones, 82% of them seen just once; the ten biggest clones take up 3% to 4%. Material: PBMCs or T cells enriched from blood (not recorded which). These receptor sequences come from a woman in her sixties or seventies who had recovered from COVID-19. The conserved cysteine and the conserved F or W are not part of the CDR3 here. D genes are given only for firm matches.

v_call	j_call	d_call	cdr3_aa
TRBV13	TRBJ2-3	TRBD1	ASSLDRPWTGPSDTQY
TRBV19	TRBJ1-3	.	ASSENRGNTIY
TRBV6-2/TRBV6-3	TRBJ1-5	TRBD1	ASSLDRGQGQPQH
TRBV5-1	TRBJ2-7	.	ASSFRLSGEQY
TRBV7-3	TRBJ2-7	.	ASSHGMGEQY
TRBV5-8	TRBJ2-1	.	ASSPRLTSYNEQF
TRBV9	TRBJ2-5	.	ASSVVPTPGETQY
TRBV20-1	TRBJ2-3	TRBD2	SASKASGGWGTDTQY
TRBV2	TRBJ1-2	.	ASTPGGANYGYT
TRBV9	TRBJ1-2	.	ASSPLDSGNYGYT
TRBV19	TRBJ2-2	TRBD2	ASSRGGLAGDTGELF
TRBV6-5	TRBJ2-7	.	ASSIAESYEQY
TRBV6-5	TRBJ2-6	.	AIQFAGANVLT
TRBV29-1	TRBJ1-2	.	SGGASNRYT
TRBV7-6	TRBJ2-7	TRBD2	ASSPIPPGLAGQVPYEQY
TRBV19	TRBJ1-4	.	ASSDRGGNEKLF
TRBV4-1	TRBJ2-3	.	ASSQGTHTDTQY
TRBV10-2	TRBJ1-5	.	ASSRGYSYQPQH
TRBV6-1	TRBJ1-1	.	ASSDRLGVGTEAF
TRBV5-4	TRBJ1-6	.	ASSSGGSPLH
TRBV25-1	TRBJ2-7	.	ASTGSNYEQY
TRBV29-1	TRBJ2-7	TRBD1	SVSGGLSYEQY
TRBV6-5	TRBJ2-7	TRBD2	ASSYSSGVGSYEQY
TRBV5-1	TRBJ2-3	TRBD2	ASSLAAGGPDTQY
TRBV18	TRBJ2-1	TRBD2	ASSPGSGGWTGNEQF
TRBV11-3	TRBJ2-7	.	ASSAHQGYEQY